Below are 10 T cell receptor beta chains sequenced from a single sample in a study of human T cells and chemical hapten exposure. Indicated time point: pre-sensitization, week 0. Treatment of the sample: therapeutic diphenylcyclopropenone sensitization with weekly scalp DPC. TCRdb used MiXCR to reprocess the RACE reads, holding one entry per CDR3 protein. Of 350,000 to 400,000 distinct CDR3 sequences detected, more than 4.5% appear once; the ten largest clones hold just over 2.5%. The sample was whole blood, taken in connection with sensitization to the hapten diphenylcyclopropenone (DPC). The receptors were gathered from a woman between 50 and 59 years old with alopecia areata. Some clones in this sample may be carry-over from other donors' samples.

This chain links TRBV7-2 with TRBJ1-5; D remains ambiguous. The CDR3 runs to 15 residues. Germline V gene data show CDR1 as SGHTA and CDR2 as FQGNSA. Trimming took off 1 base at V and 0 bases at J, with 7 bases between the two ends. The CDR3 nucleotides read TGTGCCAGCAGCTTAGAGACAAGTAGCAATCAGCCCCAGCATTTT. Its protein product is CASSLETSSNQPQHF.

This clonotype was seen at least ten times. The chain employs TRBV5-1 and TRBJ2-5; no reliable D call. The CDR3 runs 17 residues. Germline values: CDR1 SGHRS, CDR2 YFSETQ. Trimming removed 4 bases at V and 5 bases at J, with 24 bases between. CDR3: CASSPDVGSLGSETQYF. The CDR3 DNA sequence: TGCGCCAGCAGCCCGGACGTGGGGTCCCTTGGGTCGGAGACCCAGTACTTC.

The sample holds many counts of this clonotype. The chain joins TRBV10-3 to TRBJ2-6; TRBD2 is a possible D gene (5 bases). Trimming shortened V by 4 bases and J by 2 bases, and 6 bases separated the two germline ends. Germline V CDR1 and CDR2: ENHRY, SYGVKD. This CDR3 is built from 14 residues. CDR3 bases: TGTGCCATCAGTGGAGGGACTGGGGCCAACGTCCTGACTTTC. This encodes CAISGGTGANVLTF.

In this sample, this clonotype turned up many times. The rearrangement links TRBV4-1 to TRBJ2-1, with D maybe TRBD2 (5 bases). CDR3 length equals 14 residues. V gave up 0 bases and J gave up 10 bases, with 13 bases separating them. Germline CDR1 MGHRA, CDR2 YSYEKL. The CDR3 sequence is CASSQERVAGEQFF. The CDR3 nucleotides are TGCGCCAGCAGCCAAGAGCGGGTGGCCGGGGAGCAGTTCTTC.

The chain is built from TRBV10-3 and TRBJ1-5; D is ambiguous. V lost 3 bases and J lost 2, with 5 bases in between. The CDR3 totals 13 residues. Germline CDR1 and CDR2: ENHRY and SYGVKD. The CDR3 loop is CAISDPGNQPQHF. DNA for the CDR3: TGTGCCATCAGTGATCCGGGCAATCAGCCCCAGCATTTT.

This clonotype turned up a few times. The chain links TRBV12-3 or TRBV12-4 to TRBJ1-2; weak D call: TRBD1 (5 bases). V was clipped by 1 base and J by 5 bases, with 8 bases between them. This CDR3 spans 13 amino acids. This CDR3 is CASSLDRIYGYTF. The CDR3 bases are TGTGCCAGCAGTTTAGACAGGATATATGGCTACACCTTC.

This clonotype was seen a handful of times. This sequence joins TRBV11-2 and TRBJ2-1; D remains ambiguous. This CDR3 has 15 amino acids. Germline assignment: CDR1 SGHAT and CDR2 FQNNGV. Trimming cost V 3 bases and J 7 bases, with 16 bases left between them. The CDR3 is CASSFGYPSRNEQFF. The CDR3 nucleotides are TGTGCCAGCAGCTTTGGGTACCCTTCGAGGAATGAGCAGTTCTTC.

The V and J genes are TRBV18 and TRBJ2-7; D possibly corresponds to TRBD1 (6 bases). The V and J ends lost 10 bases and 1 base respectively, with 11 bases between them. The germline gives CDR1 KGHSH, CDR2 LQKENI. The CDR3 runs 12 residues. The CDR3 reads CATADRSYEQYF. Written as DNA, the CDR3 is TGTGCCACTGCGGACAGATCCTACGAGCAGTACTTC.

This clonotype was counted only a few times. V gene TRBV6-6 combines with J gene TRBJ2-3, with a tentative D call TRBD2 (5 bases). This CDR3 spans 14 amino acids. V lost 6 bases to trimming and J lost 0 bases, with 10 bases between them. Germline loops: CDR1 MNHNY, CDR2 SVGAGI (reference sequence). CDR3 amino acids: CASRLAYSTDTQYF. CDR3 nucleotides: TGTGCCAGCAGGCTAGCATACAGCACAGATACGCAGTATTTT.

At least ten counts were recorded for this clonotype. V usage is TRBV12-3 or TRBV12-4 and J usage is TRBJ2-3; the D is unclear. Trimming left V 3 bases short and J 2 bases short, with 9 bases between. The CDR3 runs to 14 residues. CDR3 loop: CASSFGPHTDTQYF. The CDR3 region has the DNA TGTGCCAGCAGTTTCGGTCCTCACACAGATACGCAGTATTTT.